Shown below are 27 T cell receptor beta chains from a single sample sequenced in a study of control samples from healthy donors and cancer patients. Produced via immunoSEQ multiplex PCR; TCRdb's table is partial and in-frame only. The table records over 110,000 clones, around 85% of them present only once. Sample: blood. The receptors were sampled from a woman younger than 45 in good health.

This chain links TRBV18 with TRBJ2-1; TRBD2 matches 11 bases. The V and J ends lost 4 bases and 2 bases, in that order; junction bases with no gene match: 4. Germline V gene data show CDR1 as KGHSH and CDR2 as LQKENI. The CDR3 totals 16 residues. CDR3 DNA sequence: TGTGCCAGCTCACTCCGACTAGCGGGGACCTACAATGAGCAGTTCTTC. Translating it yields CASSLRLAGTYNEQFF.

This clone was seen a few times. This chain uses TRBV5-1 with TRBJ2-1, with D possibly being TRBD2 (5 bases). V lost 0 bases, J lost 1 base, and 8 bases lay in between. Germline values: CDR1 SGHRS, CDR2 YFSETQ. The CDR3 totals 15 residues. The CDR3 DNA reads TGCGCCAGCAGCTTGGCGAGAGGGTCCTACAATGAGCAGTTCTTC. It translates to CASSLARGSYNEQFF.

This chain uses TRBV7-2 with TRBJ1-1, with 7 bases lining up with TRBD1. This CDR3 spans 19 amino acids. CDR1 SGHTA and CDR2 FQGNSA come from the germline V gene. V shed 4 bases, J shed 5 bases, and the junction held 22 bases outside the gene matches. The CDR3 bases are TGTGCCAGCAGCTCACATCTATTGACGGATCGCCAGGGGGGAACTGAAGCTTTCTTT. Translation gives CASSSHLLTDRQGGTEAFF. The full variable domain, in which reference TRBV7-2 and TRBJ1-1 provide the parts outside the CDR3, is GAGVSQSPSNKVTEKGKDVELRCDPISGHTALYWYRQSLGQGLEFLIYFQGNSAPDKSGLPSDRFSAERTGGSVSTLTIQRTQQEDSAVYLCASSSHLLTDRQGGTEAFFGQGTRLTVV.

CDR3 nucleotides: TGTGCCAGCAGCTACCTACAGGGGGCCTACGAGCAGTACTTC. Protein product: CASSYLQGAYEQYF. The chain joins TRBV7-8 to TRBJ2-7, with 8 positions matching TRBD1. Germline V gives CDR1 SGHVS, CDR2 FQNEAQ. V trimming: 4 bases; J trimming: 2 bases; junction bases outside the gene matches: 4. This CDR3 has 14 residues.

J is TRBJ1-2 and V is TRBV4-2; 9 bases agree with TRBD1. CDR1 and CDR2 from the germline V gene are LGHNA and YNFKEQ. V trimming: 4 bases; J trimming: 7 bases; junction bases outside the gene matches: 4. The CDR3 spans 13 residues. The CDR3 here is CASSLQGAGGYTF. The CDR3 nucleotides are TGTGCCAGCAGCCTACAGGGGGCAGGTGGCTACACCTTC.

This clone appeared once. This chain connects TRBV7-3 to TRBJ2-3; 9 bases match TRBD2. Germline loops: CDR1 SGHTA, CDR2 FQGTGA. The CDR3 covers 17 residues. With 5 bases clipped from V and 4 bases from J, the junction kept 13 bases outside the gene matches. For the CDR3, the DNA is TGTGCCAGCAGCCGGCAGCCTAGCGGGATGAGCGCAGATACGCAGTATTTT. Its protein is CASSRQPSGMSADTQYF.

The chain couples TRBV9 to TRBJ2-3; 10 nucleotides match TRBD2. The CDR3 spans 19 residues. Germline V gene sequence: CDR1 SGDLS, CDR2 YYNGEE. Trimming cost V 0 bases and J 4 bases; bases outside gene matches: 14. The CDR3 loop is CASSVELAGVIGGPDTQYF. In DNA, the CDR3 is TGTGCCAGCAGCGTAGAGCTAGCGGGAGTTATTGGTGGACCAGATACGCAGTATTTT.

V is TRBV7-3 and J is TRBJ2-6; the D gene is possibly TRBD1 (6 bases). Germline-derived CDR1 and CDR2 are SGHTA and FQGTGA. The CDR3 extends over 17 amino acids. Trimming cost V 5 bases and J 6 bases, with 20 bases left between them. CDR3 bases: TGTGCCAGCAGCCCGGCTCTGGGACCAGGGGAGGCCAACGTCCTGACTTTC. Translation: CASSPALGPGEANVLTF.

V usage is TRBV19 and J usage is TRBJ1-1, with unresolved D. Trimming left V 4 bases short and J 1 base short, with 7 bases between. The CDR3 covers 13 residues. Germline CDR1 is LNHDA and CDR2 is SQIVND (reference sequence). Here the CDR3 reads CASSNTENTEAFF. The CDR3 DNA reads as TGTGCCAGTAGTAATACGGAGAACACTGAAGCTTTCTTT.

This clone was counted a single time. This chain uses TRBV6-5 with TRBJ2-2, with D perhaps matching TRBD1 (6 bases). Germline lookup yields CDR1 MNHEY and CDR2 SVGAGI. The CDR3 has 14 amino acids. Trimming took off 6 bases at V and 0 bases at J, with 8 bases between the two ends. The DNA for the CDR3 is TGTGCCAGCAGGTCAGGGGCGAACACCGGGGAGCTGTTTTTT. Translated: CASRSGANTGELFF.

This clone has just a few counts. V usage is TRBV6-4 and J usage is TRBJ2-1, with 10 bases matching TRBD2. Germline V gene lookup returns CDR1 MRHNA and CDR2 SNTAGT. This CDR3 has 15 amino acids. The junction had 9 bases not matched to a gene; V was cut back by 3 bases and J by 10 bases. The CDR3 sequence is CASSEGSGRAGEQFF. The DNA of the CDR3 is TGTGCCAGCAGTGAGGGGAGCGGGAGGGCCGGAGAGCAGTTCTTC.

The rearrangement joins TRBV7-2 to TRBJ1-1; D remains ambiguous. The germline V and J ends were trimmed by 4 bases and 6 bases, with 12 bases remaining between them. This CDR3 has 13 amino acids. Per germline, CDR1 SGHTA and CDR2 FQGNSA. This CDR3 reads CASSSQVGAEAFF. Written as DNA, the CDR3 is TGTGCCAGCAGCTCTCAGGTCGGCGCTGAAGCTTTCTTT.

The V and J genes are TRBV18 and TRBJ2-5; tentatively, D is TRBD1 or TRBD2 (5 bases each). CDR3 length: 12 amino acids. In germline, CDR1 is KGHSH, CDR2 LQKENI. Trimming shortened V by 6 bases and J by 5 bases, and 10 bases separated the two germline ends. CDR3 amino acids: CASSGTVETQYF. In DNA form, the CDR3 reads TGTGCCAGCTCGGGGACCGTTGAGACCCAGTACTTC.

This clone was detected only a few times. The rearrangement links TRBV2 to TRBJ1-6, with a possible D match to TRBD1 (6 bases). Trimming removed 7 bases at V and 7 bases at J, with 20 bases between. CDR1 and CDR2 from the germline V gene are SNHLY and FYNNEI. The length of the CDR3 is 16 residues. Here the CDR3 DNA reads TGTGCCAGCACCCAACTTCGGGGGCCGGGAAATTCACCCCTCCACTTT. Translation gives CASTQLRGPGNSPLHF.

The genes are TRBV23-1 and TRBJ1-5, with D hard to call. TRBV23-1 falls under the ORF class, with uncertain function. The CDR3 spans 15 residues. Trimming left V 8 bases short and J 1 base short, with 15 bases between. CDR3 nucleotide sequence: TGCGCCAGCGGACCGAACAAGCCGAGCAATCAGCCCCAGCATTTT. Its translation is CASGPNKPSNQPQHF.

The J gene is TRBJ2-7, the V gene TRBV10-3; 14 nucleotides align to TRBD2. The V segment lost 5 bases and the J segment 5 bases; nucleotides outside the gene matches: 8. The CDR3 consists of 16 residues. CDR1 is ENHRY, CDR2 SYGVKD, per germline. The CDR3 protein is CAISSGTSGRIDEQYF. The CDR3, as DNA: TGTGCCATCAGTTCCGGGACTAGCGGGAGAATCGACGAGCAGTACTTC.

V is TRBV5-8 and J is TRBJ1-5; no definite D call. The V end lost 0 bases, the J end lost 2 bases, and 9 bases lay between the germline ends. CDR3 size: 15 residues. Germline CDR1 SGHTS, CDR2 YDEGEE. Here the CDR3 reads CASSLEQMGNQPQHF. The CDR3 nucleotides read TGTGCCAGCAGCTTGGAGCAGATGGGCAATCAGCCCCAGCATTTT.

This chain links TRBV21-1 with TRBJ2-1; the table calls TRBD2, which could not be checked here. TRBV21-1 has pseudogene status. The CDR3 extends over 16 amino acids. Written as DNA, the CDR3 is TGTGCCAGTCCAAGCGGGAGGCCCCTTTTCTACAATGAGCAGTTCTTC. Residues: CASPSGRPLFYNEQFF.

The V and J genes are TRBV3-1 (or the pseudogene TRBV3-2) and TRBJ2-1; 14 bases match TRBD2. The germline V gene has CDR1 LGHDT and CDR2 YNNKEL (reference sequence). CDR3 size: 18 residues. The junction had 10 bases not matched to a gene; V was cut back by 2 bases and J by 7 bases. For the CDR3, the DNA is TGTGCCAGCAGCCAAACCGGGACTAGCGGGAGAAGGATGAATGAGCAGTTCTTC. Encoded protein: CASSQTGTSGRRMNEQFF.

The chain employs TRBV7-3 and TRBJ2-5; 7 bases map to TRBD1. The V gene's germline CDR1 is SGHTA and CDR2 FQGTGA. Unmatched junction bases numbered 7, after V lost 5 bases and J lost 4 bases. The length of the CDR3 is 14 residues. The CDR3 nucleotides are TGTGCCAGCAGCCCGGACAGGAGTAGAGAGACCCAGTACTTC. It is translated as CASSPDRSRETQYF. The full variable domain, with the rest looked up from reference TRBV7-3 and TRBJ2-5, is GAGVSQTPSNKVTEKGKYVELRCDPISGHTALYWYRQSLGQGPEFLIYFQGTGAADDSGLPNDRFFAVRPEGSVSTLKIQRTERGDSAVYLCASSPDRSRETQYFGPGTRLLVL.

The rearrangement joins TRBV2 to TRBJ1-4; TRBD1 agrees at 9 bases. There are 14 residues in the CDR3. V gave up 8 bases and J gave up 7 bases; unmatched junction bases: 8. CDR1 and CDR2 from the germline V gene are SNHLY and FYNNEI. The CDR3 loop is CASVKDRGSEKLFF. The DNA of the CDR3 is TGTGCCAGCGTCAAGGACAGGGGAAGTGAAAAACTGTTTTTT.

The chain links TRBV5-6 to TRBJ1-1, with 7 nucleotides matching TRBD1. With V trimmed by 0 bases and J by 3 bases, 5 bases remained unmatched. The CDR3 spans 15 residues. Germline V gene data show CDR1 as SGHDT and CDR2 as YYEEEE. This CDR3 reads CASSLAGQVYTEAFF. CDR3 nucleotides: TGTGCCAGCAGCTTGGCCGGACAGGTCTACACTGAAGCTTTCTTT.

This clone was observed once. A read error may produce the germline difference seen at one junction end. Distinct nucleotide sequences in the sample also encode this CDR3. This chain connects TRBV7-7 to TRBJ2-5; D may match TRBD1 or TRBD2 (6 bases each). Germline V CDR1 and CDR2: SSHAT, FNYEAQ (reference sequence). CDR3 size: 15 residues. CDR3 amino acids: CASSLGGTPQETQYF. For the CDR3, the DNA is TGTGCCAGTAGCTTAGGGGGGACCCCACAAGAGACCCAGTACTTC.

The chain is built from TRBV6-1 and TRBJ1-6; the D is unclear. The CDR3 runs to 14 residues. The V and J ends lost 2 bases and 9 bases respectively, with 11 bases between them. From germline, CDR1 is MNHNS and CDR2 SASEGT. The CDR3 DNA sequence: TGTGCCAGCAGTGAACTTCTTACAGTTTCACCCCTCCACTTT. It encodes CASSELLTVSPLHF.

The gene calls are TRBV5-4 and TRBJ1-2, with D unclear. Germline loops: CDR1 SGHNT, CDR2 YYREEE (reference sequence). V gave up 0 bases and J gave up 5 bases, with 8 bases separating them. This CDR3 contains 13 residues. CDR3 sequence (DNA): TGTGCCAGCAGCTTGGGGCAGGATTATGGCTACACCTTC. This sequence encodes CASSLGQDYGYTF.

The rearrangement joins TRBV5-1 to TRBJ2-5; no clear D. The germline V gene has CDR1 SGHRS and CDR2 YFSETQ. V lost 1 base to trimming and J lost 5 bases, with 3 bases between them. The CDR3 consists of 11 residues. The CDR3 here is CASSLSETQYF. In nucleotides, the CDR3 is TGCGCCAGCAGCTTGTCGGAGACCCAGTACTTC.

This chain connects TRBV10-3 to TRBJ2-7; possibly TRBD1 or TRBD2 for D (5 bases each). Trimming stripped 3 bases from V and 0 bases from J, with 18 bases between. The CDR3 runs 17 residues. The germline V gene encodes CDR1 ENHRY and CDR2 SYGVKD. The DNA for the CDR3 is TGTGCCATCAGTGAACCGGACAATCATGGGGGCTCCTACGAGCAGTACTTC. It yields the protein CAISEPDNHGGSYEQYF.